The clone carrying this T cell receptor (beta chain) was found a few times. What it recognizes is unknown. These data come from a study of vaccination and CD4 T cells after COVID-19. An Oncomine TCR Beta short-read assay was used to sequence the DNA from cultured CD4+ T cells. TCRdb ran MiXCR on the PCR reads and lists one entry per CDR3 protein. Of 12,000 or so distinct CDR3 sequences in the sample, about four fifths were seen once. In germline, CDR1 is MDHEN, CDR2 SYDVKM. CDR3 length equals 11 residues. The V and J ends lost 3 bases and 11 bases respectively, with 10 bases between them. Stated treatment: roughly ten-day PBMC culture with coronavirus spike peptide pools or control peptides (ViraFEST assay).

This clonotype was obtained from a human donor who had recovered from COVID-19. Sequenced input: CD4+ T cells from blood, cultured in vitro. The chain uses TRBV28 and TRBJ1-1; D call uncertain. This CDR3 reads CASSFKSSAFF. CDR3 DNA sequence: TGTGCCAGCAGTTTTAAGTCTTCGGCTTTCTTT. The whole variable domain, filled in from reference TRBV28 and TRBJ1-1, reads DVKVTQSSRYLVKRTGEKVFLECVQDMDHENMFWYRQDPGLGLRLIYFSYDVKMKEKGDIPEGYSVSREKKERFSLILESASTNQTSMYLCASSFKSSAFFGQGTRLTVV.